What follows describes a single TCR beta chain. Its antigen is undetermined. CDR3 length: 15 amino acids. In germline, CDR1 is SGHTA, CDR2 FQGNSA. Trimming left V 0 bases short and J 5 bases short, with 11 bases between. This record belongs to a study of T cell responses to AZD1222 COVID-19 vaccine. Overall study results and limits: Only a handful of people who got AZD1222 tested seropositive at baseline. Donors were mostly white British, more females; clonal diversity possibly underestimated. Without day 14 samples, only post-peak T cell repertoires were studied. Spike-wide coverage was observed for vaccine-associated CD4 TCRs, with dominant responses at 160-218 and 743-854.

The assay was immunoSEQ multiplex PCR, and TCRdb's table has in-frame clones only and misses some. The sample shows over 65,000 clones, about 90% of them seen only once. This receptor was taken from an adult in good health. V is TRBV7-2 and J is TRBJ1-3; D may be TRBD1 (6 bases). The source material was peripheral blood, sampled on day 0 of MenACWY control vaccination. The CDR3 reads CASSLASRGRNTIYF. The DNA of the CDR3 is TGTGCCAGCAGCTTAGCTTCCAGGGGTAGAAACACCATATATTTT. The full variable domain, its missing parts supplied by reference TRBV7-2 and TRBJ1-3, is GAGVSQSPSNKVTEKGKDVELRCDPISGHTALYWYRQSLGQGLEFLIYFQGNSAPDKSGLPSDRFSAERTGGSVSTLTIQRTQQEDSAVYLCASSLASRGRNTIYFGEGSWLTVV.